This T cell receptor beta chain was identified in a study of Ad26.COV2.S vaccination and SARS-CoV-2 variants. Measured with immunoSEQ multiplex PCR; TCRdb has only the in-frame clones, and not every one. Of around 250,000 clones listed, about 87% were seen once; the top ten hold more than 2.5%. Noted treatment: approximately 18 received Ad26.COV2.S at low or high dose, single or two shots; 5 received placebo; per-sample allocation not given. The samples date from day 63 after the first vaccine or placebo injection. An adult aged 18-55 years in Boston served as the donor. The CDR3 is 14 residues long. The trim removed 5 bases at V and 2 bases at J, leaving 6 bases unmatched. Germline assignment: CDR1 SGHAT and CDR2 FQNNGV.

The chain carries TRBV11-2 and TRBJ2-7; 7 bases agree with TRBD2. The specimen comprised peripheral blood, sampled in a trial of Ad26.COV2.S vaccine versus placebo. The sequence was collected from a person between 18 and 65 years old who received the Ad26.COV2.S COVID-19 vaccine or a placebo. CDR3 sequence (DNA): TGTGCCAGCAGCCCTAGCGGAATTGCCTACGAGCAGTACTTC. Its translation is CASSPSGIAYEQYF.